This T cell receptor beta chain was identified during a study of T cell repertoires in cytomegalovirus infection. Study as a whole: An indication of both CMV infection and matching HLA type came from public TCR beta signatures.

This clonotype was found many times. Its antigen is not known. In TCRdb, the reads were re-called with MiXCR into one record per CDR3 protein. Of some 600,000 distinct CDR3 sequences in the sample, around 24% were seen once. Germline V gene sequence: CDR1 MNHEY, CDR2 SVGAGI. This CDR3 has 18 amino acids. The J segment lost 1 base and the V segment lost 5 bases, leaving 9 bases of the junction unmatched. The study, taken as a whole, reports: Dominating the ex vivo response were TCR beta clonotypes that were CMV-specific and HLA-C-restricted.

The gene calls are TRBV6-5 and TRBJ1-4; TRBD1 agrees at 11 bases. The TCR was taken from a human donor in good health (CMV status not recorded). Some clones in this sample may be carry-over from other donors' samples. Sequences were obtained from CD8+ T cells from PBMCs. The CDR3 loop reads CASSDGQGASITNEKLFF. In DNA form, the CDR3 reads TGTGCCAGCAGTGATGGACAGGGGGCGTCGATAACTAATGAAAAACTGTTTTTT.